This T cell receptor (beta chain) came from a study of CD8+ T cells in alopecia areata. The ends were cut back, 5 bases at V and 5 bases at J, with 7 bases in the middle. This CDR3 is 12 amino acids long. Germline V gene lookup returns CDR1 MRHNA and CDR2 SNTAGT. Documented treatment: oral pan-JAK inhibitor, 5-10 mg twice daily. Findings and caveats of the study: Under tofacitinib, numerous expanded lesional clonotypes remained detectable in scalp and blood.

RNA extraction and reverse transcription yielded cDNA as sequencing template. The protocol was immunoSEQ multiplex PCR, while the TCRdb copy is restricted to in-frame clones and leaves out a portion. The sample has about 270,000 clones, about 62% seen once; the top ten hold roughly 0.93%. Notes on this clone: As yet, its antigen is unknown.

V usage is TRBV6-4 and J usage is TRBJ2-1; D unclear. The sequence came from a human donor with alopecia areata. This specimen consisted of CD4+ T cells sorted from blood, obtained around week 54, from a patient treated with tofacitinib. The CDR3 sequence: CASSSTHNEQFF. The CDR3 nucleotides read TGTGCCAGCAGTTCGACCCACAATGAGCAGTTCTTC.